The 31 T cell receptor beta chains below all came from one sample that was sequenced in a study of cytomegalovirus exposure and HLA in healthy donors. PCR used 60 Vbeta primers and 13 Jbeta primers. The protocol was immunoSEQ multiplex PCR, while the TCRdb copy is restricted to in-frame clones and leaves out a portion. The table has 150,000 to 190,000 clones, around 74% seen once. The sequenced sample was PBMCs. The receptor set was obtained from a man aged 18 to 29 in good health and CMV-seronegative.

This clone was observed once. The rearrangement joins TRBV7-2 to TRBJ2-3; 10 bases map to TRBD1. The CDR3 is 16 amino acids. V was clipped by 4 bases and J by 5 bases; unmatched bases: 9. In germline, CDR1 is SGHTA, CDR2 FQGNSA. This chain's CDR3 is CASSWVRTGGIDTQYF. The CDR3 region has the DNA TGTGCCAGCAGCTGGGTCCGGACAGGGGGGATAGATACGCAGTATTTT.

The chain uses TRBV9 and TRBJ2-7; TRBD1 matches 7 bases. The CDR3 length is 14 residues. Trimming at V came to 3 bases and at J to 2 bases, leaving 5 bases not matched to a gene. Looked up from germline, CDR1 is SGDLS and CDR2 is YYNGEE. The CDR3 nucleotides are TGTGCCAGCAGCGCCCGGGACAGACCCTACGAGCAGTACTTC. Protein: CASSARDRPYEQYF.

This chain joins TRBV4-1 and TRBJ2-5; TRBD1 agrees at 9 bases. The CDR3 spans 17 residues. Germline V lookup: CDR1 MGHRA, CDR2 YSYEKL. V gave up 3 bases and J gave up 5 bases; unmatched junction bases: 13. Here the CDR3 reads CASSQARGTGFKETQYF. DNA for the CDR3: TGCGCCAGCAGCCAGGCTCGGGGGACAGGGTTTAAGGAGACCCAGTACTTC.

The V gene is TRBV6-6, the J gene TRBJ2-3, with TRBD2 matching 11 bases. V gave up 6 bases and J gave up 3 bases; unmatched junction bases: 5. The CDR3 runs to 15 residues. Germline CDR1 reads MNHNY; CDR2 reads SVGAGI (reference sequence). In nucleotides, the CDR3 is TGTGCCAGCAGCCGACTAGCGGGGATTACAGATACGCAGTATTTT. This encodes CASSRLAGITDTQYF.

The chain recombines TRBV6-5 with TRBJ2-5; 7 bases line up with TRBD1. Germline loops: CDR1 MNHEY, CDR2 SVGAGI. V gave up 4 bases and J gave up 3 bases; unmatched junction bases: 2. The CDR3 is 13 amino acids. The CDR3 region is CASSWTGEETQYF. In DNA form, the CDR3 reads TGTGCCAGCAGTTGGACAGGAGAAGAGACCCAGTACTTC.

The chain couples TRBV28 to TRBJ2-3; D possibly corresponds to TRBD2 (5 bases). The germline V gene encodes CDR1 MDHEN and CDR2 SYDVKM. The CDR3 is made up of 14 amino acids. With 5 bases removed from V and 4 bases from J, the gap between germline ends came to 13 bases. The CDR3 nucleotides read TGTGCCAGCAGTCCTTGGGGAGATTCAGATACGCAGTATTTT. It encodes CASSPWGDSDTQYF.

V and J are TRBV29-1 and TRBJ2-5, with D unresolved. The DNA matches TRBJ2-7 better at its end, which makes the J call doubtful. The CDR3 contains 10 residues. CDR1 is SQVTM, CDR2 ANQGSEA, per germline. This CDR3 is CSVRDYEQYF. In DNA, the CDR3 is TGCAGCGTTCGAGACTACGAGCAGTACTTC.

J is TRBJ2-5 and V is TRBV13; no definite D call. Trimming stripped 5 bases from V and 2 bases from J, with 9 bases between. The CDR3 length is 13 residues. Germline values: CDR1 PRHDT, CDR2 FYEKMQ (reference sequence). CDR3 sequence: CASSPGTQETQYF. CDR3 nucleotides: TGTGCCAGCAGCCCGGGTACTCAAGAGACCCAGTACTTC. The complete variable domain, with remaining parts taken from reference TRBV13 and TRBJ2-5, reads AAGVIQSPRHLIKEKRETATLKCYPIPRHDTVYWYQQGPGQDPQFLISFYEKMQSDKGSIPDRFSAQQFSDYHSELNMSSLELGDSALYFCASSPGTQETQYFGPGTRLLVL.

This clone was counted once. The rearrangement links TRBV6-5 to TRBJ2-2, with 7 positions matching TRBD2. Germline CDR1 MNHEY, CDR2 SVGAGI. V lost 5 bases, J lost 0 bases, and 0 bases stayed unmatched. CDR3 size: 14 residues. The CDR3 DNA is TGTGCCAGCAGTGCGGGGGCGAACACCGGGGAGCTGTTTTTT. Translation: CASSAGANTGELFF.

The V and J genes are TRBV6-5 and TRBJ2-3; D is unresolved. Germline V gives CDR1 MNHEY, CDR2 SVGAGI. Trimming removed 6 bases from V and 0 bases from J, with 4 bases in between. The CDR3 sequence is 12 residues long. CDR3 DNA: TGTGCCAGCAGCGGGAGCACAGATACGCAGTATTTT. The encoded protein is CASSGSTDTQYF.

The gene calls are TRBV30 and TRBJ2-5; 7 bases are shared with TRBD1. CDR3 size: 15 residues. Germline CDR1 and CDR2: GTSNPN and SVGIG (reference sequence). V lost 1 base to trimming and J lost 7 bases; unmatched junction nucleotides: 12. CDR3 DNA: TGTGCCTGGAGTGGACAGGGTCAAGGGATGGGGACCCAGTACTTC. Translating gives CAWSGQGQGMGTQYF.

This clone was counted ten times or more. In DNA, the CDR3 is TGTGCCAGCAGCTTAAAACCTGGCGGCCCGAACACTGAAGCTTTCTTT. This gives the protein CASSLKPGGPNTEAFF. The chain employs TRBV5-4 and TRBJ1-1; no clear D. CDR3 length: 16 amino acids. Germline V gene data show CDR1 as SGHNT and CDR2 as YYREEE (reference sequence). The V end was cut by 2 bases, the J end by 1 base, with 15 bases between.

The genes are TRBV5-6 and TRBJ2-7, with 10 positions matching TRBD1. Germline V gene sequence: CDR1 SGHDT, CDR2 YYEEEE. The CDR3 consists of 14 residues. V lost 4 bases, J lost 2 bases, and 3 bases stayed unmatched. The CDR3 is CASSQGTGAYEQYF. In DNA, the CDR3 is TGTGCCAGCAGCCAGGGGACAGGGGCCTACGAGCAGTACTTC. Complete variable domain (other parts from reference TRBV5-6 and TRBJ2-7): DAGVTQSPTHLIKTRGQQVTLRCSPKSGHDTVSWYQQALGQGPQFIFQYYEEEERQRGNFPDRFSGHQFPNYSSELNVNALLLGDSALYLCASSQGTGAYEQYFGPGTRLTVT.

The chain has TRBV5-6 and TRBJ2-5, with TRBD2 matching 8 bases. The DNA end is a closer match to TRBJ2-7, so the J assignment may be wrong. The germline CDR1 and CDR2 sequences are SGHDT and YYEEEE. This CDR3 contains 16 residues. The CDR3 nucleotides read TGTGCCAGCAGCGGGGGACTAGTGGGGCCCTCCTACGAGCAGTACTTC. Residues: CASSGGLVGPSYEQYF.

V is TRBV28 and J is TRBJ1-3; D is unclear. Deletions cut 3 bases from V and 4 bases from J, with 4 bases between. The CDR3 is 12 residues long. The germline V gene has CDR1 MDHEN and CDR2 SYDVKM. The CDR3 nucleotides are TGTGCCAGCAGTTTTGAGGGAAACACCATATATTTT. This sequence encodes CASSFEGNTIYF. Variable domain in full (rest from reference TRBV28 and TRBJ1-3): DVKVTQSSRYLVKRTGEKVFLECVQDMDHENMFWYRQDPGLGLRLIYFSYDVKMKEKGDIPEGYSVSREKKERFSLILESASTNQTSMYLCASSFEGNTIYFGEGSWLTVV.

The CDR3 DNA sequence: TGTGCCAGCAGTCCCGGGCCTAGCGGGAGGGGGTATGAGCAGTTCTTC. It specifies CASSPGPSGRGYEQFF. The J gene is TRBJ2-1, the V gene TRBV27, with TRBD2 matching over 12 bases. CDR3 length: 16 residues. Trimming cost V 5 bases and J 8 bases; bases outside gene matches: 10. The germline CDR1 and CDR2 sequences are MNHEY and SMNVEV (reference sequence).

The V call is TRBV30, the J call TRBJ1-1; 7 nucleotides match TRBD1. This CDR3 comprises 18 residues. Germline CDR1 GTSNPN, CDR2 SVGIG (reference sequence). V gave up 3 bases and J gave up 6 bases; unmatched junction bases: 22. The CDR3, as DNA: TGTGCCTGGAGCCCAGAGTGGGGCAGACAGGGCGTGAAGGCTGAAGCTTTCTTT. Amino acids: CAWSPEWGRQGVKAEAFF. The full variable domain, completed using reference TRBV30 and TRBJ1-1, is SQTIHQWPATLVQPVGSPLSLECTVEGTSNPNLYWYRQAAGRGLQLLFYSVGIGQISSEVPQNLSASRPQDRQFILSSKKLLLSDSGFYLCAWSPEWGRQGVKAEAFFGQGTRLTVV.

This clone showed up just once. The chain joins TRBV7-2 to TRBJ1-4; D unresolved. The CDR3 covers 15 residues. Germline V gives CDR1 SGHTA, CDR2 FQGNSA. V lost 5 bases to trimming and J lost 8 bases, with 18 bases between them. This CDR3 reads CASSGTAIGEEKLFF. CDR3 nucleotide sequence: TGTGCCAGCAGCGGAACAGCCATTGGGGAGGAAAAACTGTTTTTT.

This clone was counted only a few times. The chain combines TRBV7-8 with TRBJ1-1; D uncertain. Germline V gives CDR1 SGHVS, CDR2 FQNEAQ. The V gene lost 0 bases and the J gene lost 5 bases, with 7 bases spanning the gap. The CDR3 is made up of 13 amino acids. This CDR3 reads CASSLARATEAFF. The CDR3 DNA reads TGTGCCAGCAGCTTAGCGCGGGCAACTGAAGCTTTCTTT.

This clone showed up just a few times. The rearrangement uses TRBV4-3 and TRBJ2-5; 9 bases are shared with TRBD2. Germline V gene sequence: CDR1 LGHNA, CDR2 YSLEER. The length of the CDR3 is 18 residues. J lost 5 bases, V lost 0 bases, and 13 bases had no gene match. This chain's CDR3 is CASSQDPPSGTGWETQYF. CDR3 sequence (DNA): TGCGCCAGCAGCCAAGATCCTCCTAGCGGGACTGGCTGGGAGACCCAGTACTTC.

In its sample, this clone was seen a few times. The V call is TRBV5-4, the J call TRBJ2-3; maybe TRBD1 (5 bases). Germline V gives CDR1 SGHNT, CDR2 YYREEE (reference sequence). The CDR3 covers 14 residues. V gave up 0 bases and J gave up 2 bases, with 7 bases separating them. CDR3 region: CASSLEGPTDTQYF. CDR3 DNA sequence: TGTGCCAGCAGCTTGGAGGGGCCCACAGATACGCAGTATTTT.

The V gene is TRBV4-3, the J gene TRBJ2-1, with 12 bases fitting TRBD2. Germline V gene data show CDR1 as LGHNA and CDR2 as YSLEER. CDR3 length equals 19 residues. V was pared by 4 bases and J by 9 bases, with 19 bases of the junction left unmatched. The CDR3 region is CASSRFTLQTSGRGGEQFF. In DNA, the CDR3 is TGCGCCAGCAGCCGCTTCACCCTTCAGACTAGCGGGAGAGGGGGTGAGCAGTTCTTC.

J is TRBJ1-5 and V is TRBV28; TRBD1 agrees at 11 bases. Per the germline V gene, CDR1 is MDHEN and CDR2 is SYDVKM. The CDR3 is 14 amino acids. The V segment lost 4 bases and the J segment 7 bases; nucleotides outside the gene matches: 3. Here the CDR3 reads CASSSGQGAQPQHF. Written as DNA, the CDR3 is TGTGCCAGCAGTTCAGGACAGGGGGCCCAGCCCCAGCATTTT.

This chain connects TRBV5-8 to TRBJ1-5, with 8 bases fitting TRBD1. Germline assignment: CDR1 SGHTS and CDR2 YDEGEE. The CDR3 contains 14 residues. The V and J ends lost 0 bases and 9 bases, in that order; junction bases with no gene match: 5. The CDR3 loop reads CASSLGQGLRPQHF. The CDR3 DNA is TGTGCCAGCAGCTTGGGACAGGGGCTACGGCCCCAGCATTTT.

For the CDR3, the DNA is TGCGCCAGCAGCCCGGAAAGGACAGGGGTGTACTACGAGCAGTACTTC. Translation: CASSPERTGVYYEQYF. The chain joins TRBV5-1 to TRBJ2-7; 9 bases agree with TRBD1. The germline gives CDR1 SGHRS, CDR2 YFSETQ. Trimming removed 4 bases from V and 3 bases from J; junction bases left unmatched: 11. The CDR3 contains 16 residues.

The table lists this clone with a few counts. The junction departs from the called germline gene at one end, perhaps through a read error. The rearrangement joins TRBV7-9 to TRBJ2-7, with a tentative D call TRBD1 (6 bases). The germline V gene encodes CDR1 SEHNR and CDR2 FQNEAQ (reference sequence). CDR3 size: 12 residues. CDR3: CSSSSLQGEQYF. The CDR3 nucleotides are TGTTCCAGCAGCTCATTACAGGGCGAGCAGTACTTC.

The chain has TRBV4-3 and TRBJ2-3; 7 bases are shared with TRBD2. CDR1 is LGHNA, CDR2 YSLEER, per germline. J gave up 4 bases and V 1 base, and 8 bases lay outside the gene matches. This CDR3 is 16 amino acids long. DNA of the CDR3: TGCGCCAGCAGCCAAGGGGCTTCGGCGGGAGCAGATACGCAGTATTTT. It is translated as CASSQGASAGADTQYF.

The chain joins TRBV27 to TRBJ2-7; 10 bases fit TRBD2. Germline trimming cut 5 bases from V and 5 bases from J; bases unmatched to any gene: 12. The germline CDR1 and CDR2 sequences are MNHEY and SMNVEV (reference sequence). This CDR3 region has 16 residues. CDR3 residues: CASSTHSAGGPHEQYF. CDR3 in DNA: TGTGCCAGCAGTACCCACTCAGCGGGAGGGCCCCACGAGCAGTACTTC.

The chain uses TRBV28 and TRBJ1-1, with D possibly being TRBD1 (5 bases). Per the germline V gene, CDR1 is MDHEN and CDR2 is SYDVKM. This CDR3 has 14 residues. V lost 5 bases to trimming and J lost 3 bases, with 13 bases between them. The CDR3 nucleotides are TGTGCCAGCAGTCCCTGGGGAGGGGACACTGAAGCTTTCTTT. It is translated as CASSPWGGDTEAFF.

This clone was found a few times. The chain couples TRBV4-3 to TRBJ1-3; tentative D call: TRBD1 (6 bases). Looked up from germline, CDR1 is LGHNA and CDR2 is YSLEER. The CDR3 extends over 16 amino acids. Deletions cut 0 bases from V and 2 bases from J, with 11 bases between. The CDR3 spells CASSQDGGVPGNTIYF. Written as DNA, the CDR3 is TGCGCCAGCAGCCAAGATGGGGGCGTCCCTGGAAACACCATATATTTT.

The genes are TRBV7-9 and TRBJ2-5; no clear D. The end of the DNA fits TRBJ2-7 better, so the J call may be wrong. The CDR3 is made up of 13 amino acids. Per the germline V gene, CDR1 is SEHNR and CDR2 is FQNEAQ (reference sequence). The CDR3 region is CASSFSATYEQYF. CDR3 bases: TGTGCCAGCAGCTTCAGCGCGACCTACGAGCAGTACTTC.